A single T cell receptor beta chain is shown here with its context. Its matching antigen is unknown. The record originates from a study of identical twins. Study results and caveats: Twins showed weaker excess sharing in their beta out-of-frame sequences. Analyses of zero insertions could, in part, be confounded by invariant MAIT and iNKT cells.

The CDR3 is made up of 14 amino acids. Trimming cost V 6 bases and J 3 bases; bases outside gene matches: 5. Germline V lookup: CDR1 MGHDK, CDR2 SYGVNS. TCRdb recomputed calls from the 5' RACE reads with MiXCR, one row per CDR3 protein. The sample lists 420,000 or so distinct CDR3 sequences; less than 20% were seen once. Sequencing was performed on naive T cells sorted from blood. This chain uses TRBV25-1 with TRBJ2-5, with TRBD1 matching over 9 bases. This receptor was taken from a man over 45 in good health. CDR3 region: CASRGTGRKETQYF. CDR3 nucleotides: TGTGCCAGCAGGGGGACAGGGCGAAAAGAGACCCAGTACTTC.